This TCR beta chain was found in a study of T-cell memory formation after mild COVID-19. This clonotype was detected a few times. TCRdb fed the 5' RACE reads into MiXCR, producing one record per CDR3 protein. This sample yields about 400,000 distinct CDR3 sequences, of which 20% to 30% are seen a single time; under 15% belongs to the top ten. Sample: PBMCs or a T cell subset sorted from them (not recorded which). The sequence was obtained from an adult woman who had mild COVID-19 (a few samples of this study predate the infection). Cell type and time point are not known.

CDR3 amino acids: CASSMGQHAHEQYF. The CDR3 region has the DNA TGTGCCAGTAGTATGGGACAGCACGCCCACGAGCAGTACTTC. The gene calls are TRBV19 and TRBJ2-7; 7 bases are a match to TRBD1. Germline CDR1 LNHDA, CDR2 SQIVND (reference sequence). Unmatched junction bases numbered 7, after V lost 3 bases and J lost 5 bases. The CDR3 length is 14 residues.